This passage covers 23 T cell receptor beta chains from one sample sequenced in a study of T cell changes during pregnancy in multiple sclerosis. Sequenced by immunoSEQ multiplex PCR; TCRdb stores in-frame clones only, minus some. The repertoire has nearly 70,000 clones, 92% of them found once; the top ten carry approximately 1.4%. The material was peripheral blood, obtained in the second trimester of pregnancy. The receptors derive from a female donor in good health, enrolled as a control in a pregnancy study.

The chain links TRBV28 to TRBJ2-1; TRBD2 matches at 10 bases. Germline V gene lookup returns CDR1 MDHEN and CDR2 SYDVKM. This CDR3 is 12 amino acids long. V lost 7 bases to trimming and J lost 7 bases; unmatched junction nucleotides: 1. The CDR3 DNA reads TGTGCCAGCACACTAGCGGGGAATGAGCAGTTCTTC. Its protein product is CASTLAGNEQFF.

CDR3 sequence (DNA): TGTGCTACCGCCGGGACAGGGGGTGAAAAACTGTTTTTT. Amino acids: CATAGTGGEKLFF. The chain employs TRBV10-3 and TRBJ1-4, with 11 bases fitting TRBD1. Germline CDR1 reads ENHRY; CDR2 reads SYGVKD. The CDR3 spans 13 residues.

This sequence joins TRBV11-1 and TRBJ2-3; TRBD2 matches at 9 bases. V lost 2 bases to trimming and J lost 1 base; unmatched junction nucleotides: 13. The germline CDR1 and CDR2 sequences are SGHAT and FQDESV (reference sequence). The CDR3 sequence is 19 residues long. The CDR3, as DNA: TGTGCCAGCAGCTTACCCCCTGGCGGGAGGGGAAATCGCACAGATACGCAGTATTTT. The encoded protein is CASSLPPGGRGNRTDTQYF.

The rearrangement joins TRBV6-5 to TRBJ2-5; D unclear. Trimming stripped 6 bases from V and 5 bases from J, with 4 bases between. The germline gives CDR1 MNHEY, CDR2 SVGAGI. The CDR3 covers 10 residues. CDR3 in amino acids: CASRRETQYF. DNA of the CDR3: TGTGCCAGCAGGCGGGAGACCCAGTACTTC.

The rearrangement uses TRBV18 and TRBJ2-7; D is uncertain. Germline CDR1 and CDR2: KGHSH and LQKENI. V dropped 1 base and J dropped 5 bases, with 12 bases sitting between them. The length of the CDR3 is 14 residues. The CDR3 DNA reads TGTGCCAGCTCACCACAAATAGCTACCCACGAGCAGTACTTC. Its protein product is CASSPQIATHEQYF.

This clone has just a few counts. In the same sample, other DNA sequences code for this CDR3. The J gene is TRBJ1-2, the V gene TRBV7-6; 8 nucleotides match TRBD1. The CDR3 loop spans 14 amino acids. The V segment lost 1 base and the J segment 8 bases; nucleotides outside the gene matches: 6. Germline CDR1 and CDR2: SGHVS and FNYEAQ. The CDR3 here is CASSLEQGAGGYTF. DNA for the CDR3: TGTGCCAGCAGCTTAGAGCAGGGGGCCGGAGGCTACACCTTC.

The J gene is TRBJ1-6, the V gene TRBV6-5; TRBD1 aligns across 7 bases. Per the germline V gene, CDR1 is MNHEY and CDR2 is SVGAGI. Germline trimming cut 7 bases from V and 8 bases from J; bases unmatched to any gene: 5. The CDR3 has 13 residues. CDR3 nucleotide sequence: TGTGCCAGCACTGGACAGGTGGATTCACCCCTCCACTTT. As protein: CASTGQVDSPLHF.

This rearrangement joins TRBV5-6 to TRBJ2-4, with D unclear. The CDR3 totals 14 residues. V lost 1 base and J lost 3, with 8 bases in between. The germline CDR1 and CDR2 sequences are SGHDT and YYEEEE. The CDR3 spells CASSLIQVKNIQYF. The CDR3 region has the DNA TGTGCCAGCAGCTTGATCCAGGTCAAAAACATTCAGTACTTC.

The J gene is TRBJ2-5, the V gene TRBV19, with 7 bases identical to TRBD1. The CDR3 is 14 amino acids. CDR1 and CDR2 (germline): LNHDA, SQIVND (reference sequence). V dropped 3 bases and J dropped 2; count of bases not matched to a gene: 3. CDR3 in DNA: TGTGCCAGTAGTATGGGGACAGTACAAGAGACCCAGTACTTC. Amino acids: CASSMGTVQETQYF.

This rearrangement joins TRBV5-1 to TRBJ2-1; a possible D gene is TRBD1 (5 bases). The length of the CDR3 is 17 residues. Trimming took 0 bases from V and 0 from J, leaving 13 bases between them. The germline CDR1 and CDR2 sequences are SGHRS and YFSETQ. For the CDR3, the DNA is TGCGCCAGCAGCTTGGCCCAGGGCAAAAGCTCCTACAATGAGCAGTTCTTC. Translating it yields CASSLAQGKSSYNEQFF.

The V and J genes are TRBV6-1 and TRBJ1-1; 10 bases are shared with TRBD1. CDR1 MNHNS and CDR2 SASEGT come from the germline V gene. After removal of 2 bases from V and 6 bases from J, the junction contained 12 bases not matched to a gene. CDR3 size: 17 residues. CDR3 loop: CASSERQGAFLSPEAFF. The CDR3 bases are TGTGCCAGCAGTGAAAGACAGGGGGCCTTCTTGAGTCCTGAAGCTTTCTTT.

The chain is built from TRBV14 and TRBJ2-5; weak D call: TRBD1 (6 bases). V lost 4 bases and J 7 bases, leaving 16 bases between the germline ends. Per the germline V gene, CDR1 is SGHDN and CDR2 is FVKESK. This CDR3 is built from 14 residues. Written as DNA, the CDR3 is TGTGCCAGCAGCCCCCTTGGGGGCGCCGGGACCCAGTACTTC. Translation: CASSPLGGAGTQYF.

The CDR3 loop is CASSAPRPGQETQYF. CDR3 nucleotide sequence: TGTGCCAGCAGCGCCCCGAGACCGGGTCAAGAGACCCAGTACTTC. The V gene is TRBV9, the J gene TRBJ2-5; D call uncertain. CDR1 is SGDLS, CDR2 YYNGEE, per germline. V gave up 3 bases and J gave up 2 bases, with 14 bases separating them. This CDR3 is built from 15 residues. The whole variable domain, remainder taken from reference TRBV9 and TRBJ2-5, is DSGVTQTPKHLITATGQRVTLRCSPRSGDLSVYWYQQSLDQGLQFLIQYYNGEERAKGNILERFSAQQFPDLHSELNLSSLELGDSALYFCASSAPRPGQETQYFGPGTRLLVL.

The rearrangement uses TRBV7-9 and TRBJ1-4, with a possible D match to TRBD1 (6 bases). Deletions cut 1 base from V and 7 bases from J, with 13 bases between. This CDR3 is 15 amino acids long. Germline values: CDR1 SEHNR, CDR2 FQNEAQ (reference sequence). CDR3 DNA: TGTGCCAGCAGCTTAGTAGCAGGGGAATTTGAAAAACTGTTTTTT. This translates into CASSLVAGEFEKLFF.

The gene calls are TRBV7-2 and TRBJ1-1, with a weak D call TRBD1 (6 bases). The CDR3 loop spans 15 amino acids. Per the germline V gene, CDR1 is SGHTA and CDR2 is FQGNSA. Trimming pared 1 base from V and 3 bases from J, leaving 12 bases between. The CDR3 reads CASSLGGRVDTEAFF. CDR3 nucleotide sequence: TGTGCCAGCAGCTTAGGGGGGCGAGTTGACACTGAAGCTTTCTTT.

This clone was detected a few times. This chain joins TRBV29-1 and TRBJ1-1, with 10 bases aligning to TRBD1. V was clipped by 7 bases and J by 11 bases; unmatched bases: 4. The CDR3 is 10 amino acids. Germline V gene data show CDR1 as SQVTM and CDR2 as ANQGSEA. CDR3 sequence: CSGGQGYAFF. In DNA, the CDR3 is TGCAGCGGGGGACAGGGGTATGCTTTCTTT. The whole variable domain, filled in from reference TRBV29-1 and TRBJ1-1, reads SAVISQKPSRDICQRGTSLTIQCQVDSQVTMMFWYRQQPGQSLTLIATANQGSEATYESGFVIDKFPISRPNLTFSTLTVSNMSPEDSSIYLCSGGQGYAFFGQGTRLTVV.

The chain combines TRBV6-1 with TRBJ1-1; D unresolved. This CDR3 has 15 residues. With 6 bases removed from V and 5 bases from J, the gap between germline ends came to 19 bases. Germline values: CDR1 MNHNS, CDR2 SASEGT. The chain's CDR3 is CASRGAPLTVTEAFF. The CDR3 nucleotides read TGTGCCAGCAGGGGCGCCCCTCTAACGGTAACTGAAGCTTTCTTT.

V and J are TRBV27 and TRBJ1-4; 11 nucleotides agree with TRBD1. With V trimmed by 5 bases and J by 8 bases, 4 bases remained unmatched. Germline V gene data show CDR1 as MNHEY and CDR2 as SMNVEV (reference sequence). The CDR3 loop spans 14 amino acids. The CDR3 is CASSTGTGGEKLFF. The CDR3 DNA reads TGTGCCAGCAGTACCGGGACAGGGGGAGAAAAACTGTTTTTT.

The chain uses TRBV19 and TRBJ1-2; 9 nucleotides match TRBD1. J lost 3 bases, V lost 9 bases, and 2 bases had no gene match. Per the germline V gene, CDR1 is LNHDA and CDR2 is SQIVND (reference sequence). This CDR3 comprises 12 residues. The CDR3 nucleotides read TGTGCCAGCCGGACAGGGGACTATGGCTACACCTTC. Its translation is CASRTGDYGYTF.

This chain connects TRBV7-8 to TRBJ1-5, with D perhaps matching TRBD1 (5 bases). CDR1 and CDR2 from the germline V gene are SGHVS and FQNEAQ. The length of the CDR3 is 18 residues. Trimming took 0 bases from V and 0 from J, leaving 15 bases between them. In DNA, the CDR3 is TGTGCCAGCAGCTTAGCACAGGTTGTCGTTGTTAGCAATCAGCCCCAGCATTTT. Translation: CASSLAQVVVVSNQPQHF.

J is TRBJ1-1 and V is TRBV18, with 7 bases that match TRBD1. The germline CDR1 and CDR2 sequences are KGHSH and LQKENI. This CDR3 spans 13 amino acids. Trimming removed 6 bases from V and 6 bases from J; junction bases left unmatched: 7. The CDR3 region is CASSSGQDPEAFF. The CDR3 nucleotides read TGTGCCAGCTCCAGCGGACAGGACCCTGAAGCTTTCTTT.

The gene calls are TRBV7-9 and TRBJ2-7; 8 bases are a match to TRBD1. Germline V CDR1 and CDR2: SEHNR, FQNEAQ (reference sequence). Losses at the gene ends were 2 bases for V and 5 bases for J; bases not matched to a gene: 5. The CDR3 sequence is 14 residues long. The CDR3 nucleotides are TGTGCCAGCAGCTTAAGGACAGGGTCCGACGAGCAGTACTTC. This gives the protein CASSLRTGSDEQYF.

The chain links TRBV29-1 to TRBJ2-3, with no clear D. The CDR3 has 14 amino acids. V lost 6 bases and J lost 0, with 13 bases in between. Germline loops: CDR1 SQVTM, CDR2 ANQGSEA. The CDR3 region is CSVGQAYSTDTQYF. In DNA, the CDR3 is TGCAGCGTGGGCCAGGCTTATAGCACAGATACGCAGTATTTT.